Each of the 20 T cell receptor beta chains below was sequenced from the same sample in a study of cytomegalovirus exposure and HLA in healthy donors. In the PCR, 60 Vbeta and 13 Jbeta primers were used. TCRdb keeps only in-frame clones here, not all; method: immunoSEQ multiplex PCR. The sample holds over 100,000 clones; roughly 70% are singletons and the top ten take about 0.92%. Sequenced sample: PBMCs. The source is a woman in her 30s in good health and CMV-seronegative.

This chain uses TRBV29-1 with TRBJ1-1; 7 nucleotides agree with TRBD1. CDR1 is SQVTM, CDR2 ANQGSEA, per germline. The CDR3 covers 15 residues. The J segment lost 1 base and the V segment lost 4 bases, leaving 9 bases of the junction unmatched. The CDR3 coding sequence is TGCAGCGTTGGGTGGGACAGCCCGCCGAACACTGAAGCTTTCTTT. Translation gives CSVGWDSPPNTEAFF.

The chain is built from TRBV2 and TRBJ1-1, with no clear D. The V gene's germline CDR1 is SNHLY and CDR2 FYNNEI. This CDR3 contains 11 residues. The germline V and J ends were trimmed by 7 bases and 3 bases, with 6 bases remaining between them. The CDR3 sequence is CASMAYTEAFF. DNA of the CDR3: TGTGCCAGCATGGCCTACACTGAAGCTTTCTTT. Combining the CDR3 with reference TRBV2 and TRBJ1-1 gives the whole variable domain EPEVTQTPSHQVTQMGQEVILRCVPISNHLYFYWYRQILGQKVEFLVSFYNNEISEKSEIFDDQFSVERPDGSNFTLKIRSTKLEDSAMYFCASMAYTEAFFGQGTRLTVV.

This chain joins TRBV5-1 and TRBJ2-3, with TRBD2 as a possible D gene (5 bases). The germline V gene encodes CDR1 SGHRS and CDR2 YFSETQ. CDR3 length equals 12 residues. Trimming took off 5 bases at V and 5 bases at J, with 9 bases between the two ends. The CDR3 protein is CASRGSGDTQYF. CDR3 in DNA: TGCGCCAGCAGGGGCAGCGGAGATACGCAGTATTTT.

The chain combines TRBV5-6 with TRBJ1-1, with 8 nucleotides matching TRBD1. CDR3 size: 12 residues. J was trimmed by 7 bases and V by 5 bases; bases with no gene match: 4. CDR1 is SGHDT, CDR2 YYEEEE, per germline. Here the CDR3 DNA reads TGTGCCAGCAGGTCAGGGGGCAGTGAAGCTTTCTTT. This sequence encodes CASRSGGSEAFF.

The J gene is TRBJ1-1, the V gene TRBV27; D might be TRBD1 (5 bases). The CDR3 runs 14 residues. Germline-derived CDR1 and CDR2 are MNHEY and SMNVEV (reference sequence). Trimming left V 9 bases short and J 1 base short, with 15 bases between. The CDR3 sequence is CARRGTEGNTEAFF. The CDR3 DNA follows: TGTGCCAGACGGGGGACGGAAGGGAACACTGAAGCTTTCTTT.

Regarding this clone: This sample includes further DNA sequences coding for the same CDR3. This chain connects TRBV18 to TRBJ1-1; D not resolved. This CDR3 comprises 13 residues. Trimming removed 2 bases from V and 3 bases from J, with 7 bases in between. CDR1 KGHSH and CDR2 LQKENI come from the germline V gene. The chain's CDR3 is CASSPREDTEAFF. In DNA form, the CDR3 reads TGTGCCAGCTCACCAAGGGAGGACACTGAAGCTTTCTTT.

The V call is TRBV6-4, the J call TRBJ1-2, with 7 bases matching TRBD1. Germline V gene data show CDR1 as MRHNA and CDR2 as SNTAGT. V gave up 6 bases and J gave up 2 bases; unmatched junction bases: 6. The CDR3 covers 14 residues. CDR3: CASSLTGINYGYTF. CDR3 nucleotide sequence: TGTGCCAGCAGCCTGACAGGGATAAACTATGGCTACACCTTC.

The CDR3 sequence: CASSLAPGTSLADTQYF. The CDR3 region has the DNA TGCGCCAGCAGCTTGGCCCCCGGGACTAGTCTCGCAGATACGCAGTATTTT. The J gene is TRBJ2-3, the V gene TRBV5-1, with 8 nucleotides matching TRBD2. V shed 0 bases and J 4 bases; nucleotides not matched to a gene: 10. The CDR3 has 17 residues. Germline CDR1 reads SGHRS; CDR2 reads YFSETQ.

The table lists this clone with a count of one. The chain joins TRBV7-9 to TRBJ2-1, with TRBD2 matching 10 bases. CDR3 size: 15 residues. Losses at the gene ends were 3 bases for V and 2 bases for J; bases not matched to a gene: 1. Germline V gene data show CDR1 as SEHNR and CDR2 as FQNEAQ (reference sequence). CDR3 DNA sequence: TGTGCCAGCAGCTTGGGGACTAGCGCCTACAATGAGCAGTTCTTC. This encodes CASSLGTSAYNEQFF.

CDR3: CASSRSRAGANVLTF. CDR3 DNA sequence: TGTGCCAGCAGCCGCTCCAGGGCCGGGGCCAACGTCCTGACTTTC. The chain joins TRBV27 to TRBJ2-6; possibly TRBD1 for D (5 bases). Germline V CDR1 and CDR2: MNHEY, SMNVEV (reference sequence). The CDR3 has 15 amino acids. V gave up 6 bases and J gave up 4 bases, with 13 bases separating them.

This clone was counted only a few times. This rearrangement joins TRBV30 to TRBJ1-4, with a tentative D call TRBD1 (5 bases). This CDR3 has 13 amino acids. CDR1 is GTSNPN and CDR2 is SVGIG in the germline V gene (reference sequence). V lost 3 bases and J 8 bases, leaving 13 bases between the germline ends. The CDR3 loop reads CAWSRMEGEKLFF. The DNA of the CDR3 is TGTGCCTGGAGCCGTATGGAGGGGGAAAAACTGTTTTTT.

The chain couples TRBV5-1 to TRBJ1-5; no reliable D call. The V gene lost 0 bases and the J gene lost 5 bases, with 9 bases spanning the gap. The germline gives CDR1 SGHRS, CDR2 YFSETQ. The CDR3 sequence is 14 residues long. The CDR3 DNA is TGCGCCAGCAGCTTGGAGGGAGCATATCAGCCCCAGCATTTT. This encodes CASSLEGAYQPQHF. The complete variable domain, with remaining parts taken from reference TRBV5-1 and TRBJ1-5, reads KAGVTQTPRYLIKTRGQQVTLSCSPISGHRSVSWYQQTPGQGLQFLFEYFSETQRNKGNFPGRFSGRQFSNSRSEMNVSTLELGDSALYLCASSLEGAYQPQHFGDGTRLSIL.

The chain is built from TRBV5-1 and TRBJ1-2, with no clear D. The ends were cut back, 4 bases at V and 5 bases at J, with 18 bases in the middle. Per germline, CDR1 SGHRS and CDR2 YFSETQ. The CDR3 has 15 amino acids. DNA of the CDR3: TGCGCCAGCAGCGGAACTCTGGGAGGAGGGTATGGCTACACCTTC. Translated, it gives CASSGTLGGGYGYTF.

This chain uses TRBV4-3 with TRBJ1-2; D is unresolved. The CDR3 is 18 amino acids. V shed 0 bases and J shed 4 bases, with 21 bases lying between them. Germline loops: CDR1 LGHNA, CDR2 YSLEER. CDR3: CASSQDPPPGQLSYGYTF. In nucleotides, the CDR3 is TGCGCCAGCAGCCAAGATCCACCCCCAGGCCAGCTGAGCTATGGCTACACCTTC.

The genes are TRBV5-1 and TRBJ2-3, with D unresolved. The V end was cut by 2 bases, the J end by 0 bases, with 10 bases between. CDR1 SGHRS and CDR2 YFSETQ come from the germline V gene. This CDR3 spans 15 amino acids. As DNA, the CDR3 is TGCGCCAGCAGCTTACAGCCTTCTAGCACAGATACGCAGTATTTT. Translating gives CASSLQPSSTDTQYF.

V usage is TRBV5-4 and J usage is TRBJ2-7; 11 bases agree with TRBD1. V gave up 4 bases and J gave up 4 bases; unmatched junction bases: 4. The CDR3 contains 14 residues. From germline, CDR1 is SGHNT and CDR2 YYREEE (reference sequence). CDR3 sequence: CASSGQGAKYEQYF. CDR3 bases: TGTGCCAGCAGCGGACAGGGGGCTAAGTACGAGCAGTACTTC. Full variable domain (outside the CDR3, taken from reference TRBV5-4 and TRBJ2-7): ETGVTQSPTHLIKTRGQQVTLRCSSQSGHNTVSWYQQALGQGPQFIFQYYREEENGRGNFPPRFSGLQFPNYSSELNVNALELDDSALYLCASSGQGAKYEQYFGPGTRLTVT.

The rearrangement uses TRBV27 and TRBJ1-1; D remains unclear. CDR1 is MNHEY, CDR2 SMNVEV, per germline (reference sequence). Trimming left V 3 bases short and J 1 base short, with 6 bases between. The CDR3 consists of 13 residues. The CDR3, as DNA: TGTGCCAGCAGTTTTCCAGGGAACACTGAAGCTTTCTTT. It specifies CASSFPGNTEAFF.

V is TRBV5-5 and J is TRBJ2-3; D possibly corresponds to TRBD1 (5 bases). The CDR3 consists of 15 residues. CDR1 is SGHKS, CDR2 YYEKEE, per germline (reference sequence). V lost 4 bases and J 4 bases, leaving 16 bases between the germline ends. CDR3 nucleotide sequence: TGTGCCAGCAGCGCCCTAAGGGGTGAGGCAGATACGCAGTATTTT. Protein product: CASSALRGEADTQYF.

The chain joins TRBV2 to TRBJ1-2; D may be TRBD1 (6 bases). The CDR3 runs to 15 residues. The germline V gene encodes CDR1 SNHLY and CDR2 FYNNEI. CDR3 bases: TGTGGAGACTCCCGGAACAGTCGAACCACAGGGGGCTACACCTTC. Translating gives CGDSRNSRTTGGYTF.

This clone was recorded a few times. The chain recombines TRBV5-1 with TRBJ2-7; 7 nucleotides agree with TRBD2. The CDR3 extends over 15 amino acids. In germline, CDR1 is SGHRS, CDR2 YFSETQ. V lost 2 bases, J lost 0 bases, and 5 bases stayed unmatched. CDR3 loop: CASSFSGRTSYEQYF. The DNA for the CDR3 is TGCGCCAGCAGCTTTAGCGGGCGCACCTCCTACGAGCAGTACTTC.